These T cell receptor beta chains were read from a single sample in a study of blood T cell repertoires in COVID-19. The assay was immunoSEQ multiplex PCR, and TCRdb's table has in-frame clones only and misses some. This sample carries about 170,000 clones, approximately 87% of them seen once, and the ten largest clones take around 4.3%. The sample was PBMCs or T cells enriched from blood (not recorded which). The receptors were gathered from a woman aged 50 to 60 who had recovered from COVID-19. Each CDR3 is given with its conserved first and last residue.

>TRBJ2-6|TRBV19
CASSPRGQGTSGANVLTF
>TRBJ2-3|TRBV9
CASSVGTRGTDTQYF
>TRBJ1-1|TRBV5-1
CASSFGDRGEAFF
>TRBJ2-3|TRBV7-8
CASSLWANSRTDTQYF
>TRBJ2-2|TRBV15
CATASDRGAGELFF
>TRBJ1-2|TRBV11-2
CASSPAGSSYGYTF
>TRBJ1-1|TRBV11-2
CASSSLRAGGGTEAFF
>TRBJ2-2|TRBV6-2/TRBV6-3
CASSSTPAGVAGELFF
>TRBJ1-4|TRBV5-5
CASSLGGSGAYEKLFF
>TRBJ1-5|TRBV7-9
CASSLPGGKPQHF
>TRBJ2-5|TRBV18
CASSPPRASGKETQYF
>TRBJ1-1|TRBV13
CASSLNMNTEAFF
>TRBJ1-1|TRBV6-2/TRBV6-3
CASSLTALTEAFF
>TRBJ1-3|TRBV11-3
CASSLAPGGSGNTIYF
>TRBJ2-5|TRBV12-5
CASGSGTGGAETQYF
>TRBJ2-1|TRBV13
CASSPDRFRGNEQFF
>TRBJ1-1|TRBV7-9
CASTVGGTEAFF
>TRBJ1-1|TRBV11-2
CASSFTRDGTEAFF
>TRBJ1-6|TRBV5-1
CASSFGEDSPLHF
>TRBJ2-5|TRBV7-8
CASSLVFVRGSRRETQYF
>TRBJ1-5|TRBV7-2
CASSYDTFNQPQHF
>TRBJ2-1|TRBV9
CASSMSRRPLAGLLSYNEQFF
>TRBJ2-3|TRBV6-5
CASSYGGADTQYF
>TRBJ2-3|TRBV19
CASKRTGATDTQYF
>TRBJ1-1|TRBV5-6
CASSFVAPGERGEAFF
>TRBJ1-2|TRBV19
CASRSLGVSYGYTF
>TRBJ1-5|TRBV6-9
CASSSGTGDNQPQHF
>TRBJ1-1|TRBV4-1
CASSQRGYTEAFF
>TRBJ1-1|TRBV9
CASSVDSNTEAFF
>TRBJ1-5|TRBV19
CASSLRDTYQPQHF
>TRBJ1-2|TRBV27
CASRPIGTGHYGYTF
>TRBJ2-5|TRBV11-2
CASSWTLGGGKETQYF
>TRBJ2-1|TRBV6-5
CASSYRRSSYEQFF
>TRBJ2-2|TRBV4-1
CASSQGRTGELFF
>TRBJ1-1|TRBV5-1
CASSWGQGSEAFF
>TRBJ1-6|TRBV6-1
CASSEVAIARAPLHF
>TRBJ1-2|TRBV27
CASSLSITGYGYTF
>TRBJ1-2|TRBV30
CAWSVPGTGPLPNYGYTF
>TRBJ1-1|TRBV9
CATSDSPNTEAFF
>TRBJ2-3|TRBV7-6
CASSLRPPRSALTDTQYF
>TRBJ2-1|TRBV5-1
CASSLAQGGTYNEQFF
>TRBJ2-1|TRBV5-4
CASSQATGWFNEQFF
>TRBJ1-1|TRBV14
CASSQVARDREAFF
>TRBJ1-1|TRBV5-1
CASSSGQTDTEAFF
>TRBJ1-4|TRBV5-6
CASSSFYSPTNEKLFF
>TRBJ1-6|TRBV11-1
CASSPSGSPLHF
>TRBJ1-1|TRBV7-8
CASSPTGGEAFF
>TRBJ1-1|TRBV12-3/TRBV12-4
CASSQDLTGEAFF
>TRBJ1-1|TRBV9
CASSDPRGGLDTEAFF
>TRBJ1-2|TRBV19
CASSQGGANYGYTF
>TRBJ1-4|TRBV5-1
CASSLRTGDSGKLFF
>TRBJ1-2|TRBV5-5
CASSFVRDSRLGYTF
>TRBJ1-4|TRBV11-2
CASSLMAPGDEKLFF
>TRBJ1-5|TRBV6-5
CASSYSATGGVQPQHF
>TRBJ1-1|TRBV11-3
CASSLMAQAFF
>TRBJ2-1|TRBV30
CAWSDSGGSYNEQFF
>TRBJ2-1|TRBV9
CASSVEIASGNYNEQFF
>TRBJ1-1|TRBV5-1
CASSPRDRVNTEAFF